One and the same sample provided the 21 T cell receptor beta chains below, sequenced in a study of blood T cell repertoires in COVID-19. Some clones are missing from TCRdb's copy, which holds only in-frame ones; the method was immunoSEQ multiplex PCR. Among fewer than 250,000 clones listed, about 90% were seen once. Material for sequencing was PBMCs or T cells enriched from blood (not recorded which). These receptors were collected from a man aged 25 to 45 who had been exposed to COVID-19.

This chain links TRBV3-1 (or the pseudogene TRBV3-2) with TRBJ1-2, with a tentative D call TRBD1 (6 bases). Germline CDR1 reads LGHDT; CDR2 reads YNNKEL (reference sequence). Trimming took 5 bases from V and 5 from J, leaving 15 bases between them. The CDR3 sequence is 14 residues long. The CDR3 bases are TGTGCCAGCAGCTTAAAACAGGGTCTTTATGGCTACACCTTC. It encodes CASSLKQGLYGYTF.

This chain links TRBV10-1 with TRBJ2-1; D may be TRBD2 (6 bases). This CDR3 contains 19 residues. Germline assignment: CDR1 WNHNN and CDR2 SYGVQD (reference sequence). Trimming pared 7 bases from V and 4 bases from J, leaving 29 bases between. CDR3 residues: CASKEKETRPSSSYNEQFF. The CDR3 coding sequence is TGCGCCAGCAAGGAGAAAGAGACTAGACCCTCGTCCTCTTACAATGAGCAGTTCTTC.

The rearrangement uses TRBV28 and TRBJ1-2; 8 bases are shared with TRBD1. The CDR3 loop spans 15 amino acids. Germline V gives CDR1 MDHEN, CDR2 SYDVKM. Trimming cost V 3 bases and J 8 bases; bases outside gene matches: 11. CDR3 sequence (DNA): TGTGCCAGCAGTTTGCTCCGGACAGGGTGGTTAGGCTACACCTTC. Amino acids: CASSLLRTGWLGYTF.

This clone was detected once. CDR3 protein: CASSIGGAGGMETQYF. The CDR3 nucleotides are TGTGCCAGTAGTATCGGAGGCGCAGGGGGGATGGAGACCCAGTACTTC. V is TRBV19 and J is TRBJ2-5, with D perhaps matching TRBD1 (7 bases). V gave up 3 bases and J gave up 5 bases, with 19 bases separating them. The CDR3 has 16 residues. Per germline, CDR1 LNHDA and CDR2 SQIVND (reference sequence).

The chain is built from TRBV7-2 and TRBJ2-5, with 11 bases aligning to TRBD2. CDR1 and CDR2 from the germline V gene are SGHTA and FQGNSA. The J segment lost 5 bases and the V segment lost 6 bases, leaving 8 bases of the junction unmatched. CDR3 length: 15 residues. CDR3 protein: CASRETSGDGETQYF. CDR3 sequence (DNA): TGTGCCAGCAGAGAGACTAGCGGGGATGGGGAGACCCAGTACTTC.

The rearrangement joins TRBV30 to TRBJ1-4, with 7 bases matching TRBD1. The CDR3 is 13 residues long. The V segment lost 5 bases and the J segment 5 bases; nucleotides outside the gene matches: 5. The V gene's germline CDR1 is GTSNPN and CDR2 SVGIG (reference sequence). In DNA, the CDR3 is TGTGCCTGGGGGGGACAGACCAATGAAAAACTGTTTTTT. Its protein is CAWGGQTNEKLFF.

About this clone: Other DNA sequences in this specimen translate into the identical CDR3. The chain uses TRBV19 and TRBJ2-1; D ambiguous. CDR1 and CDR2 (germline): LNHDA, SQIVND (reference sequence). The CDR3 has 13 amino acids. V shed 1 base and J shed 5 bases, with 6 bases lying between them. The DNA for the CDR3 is TGTGCCAGTAGTATAGGTCAGAACAATGAGCAGTTCTTC. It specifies CASSIGQNNEQFF.

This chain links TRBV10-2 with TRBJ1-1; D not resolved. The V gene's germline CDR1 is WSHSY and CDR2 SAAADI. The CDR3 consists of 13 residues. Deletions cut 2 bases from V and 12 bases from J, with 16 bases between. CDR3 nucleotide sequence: TGCGCCAGCAGTGAGGTCGACCCCCAGCGAACTTTCTTT. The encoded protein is CASSEVDPQRTFF.

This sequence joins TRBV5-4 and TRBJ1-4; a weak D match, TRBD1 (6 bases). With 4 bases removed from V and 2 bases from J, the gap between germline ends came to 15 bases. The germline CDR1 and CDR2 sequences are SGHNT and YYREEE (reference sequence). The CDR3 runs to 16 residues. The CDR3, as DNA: TGTGCCAGCAGCACCCATTACAGGGATACTAATGAAAAACTGTTTTTT. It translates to CASSTHYRDTNEKLFF.

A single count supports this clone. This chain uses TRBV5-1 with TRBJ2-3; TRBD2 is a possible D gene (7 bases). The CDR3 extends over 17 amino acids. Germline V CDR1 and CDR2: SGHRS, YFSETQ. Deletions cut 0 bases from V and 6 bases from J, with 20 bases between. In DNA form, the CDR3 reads TGCGCCAGCAGCTTGGGGCGGGGGCTCAATTTTCTCGATACGCAGTATTTT. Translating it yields CASSLGRGLNFLDTQYF. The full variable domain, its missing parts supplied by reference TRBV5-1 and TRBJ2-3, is KAGVTQTPRYLIKTRGQQVTLSCSPISGHRSVSWYQQTPGQGLQFLFEYFSETQRNKGNFPGRFSGRQFSNSRSEMNVSTLELGDSALYLCASSLGRGLNFLDTQYFGPGTRLTVL.

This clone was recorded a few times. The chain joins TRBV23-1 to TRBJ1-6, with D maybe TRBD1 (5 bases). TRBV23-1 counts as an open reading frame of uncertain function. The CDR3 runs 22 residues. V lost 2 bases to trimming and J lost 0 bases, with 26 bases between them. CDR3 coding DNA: TGCGCCAGCAGTCAAGTTTCCAGGGCCCCCCCGAAGAGGAGCTCCTATAATTCACCCCTCCACTTT. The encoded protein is CASSQVSRAPPKRSSYNSPLHF.

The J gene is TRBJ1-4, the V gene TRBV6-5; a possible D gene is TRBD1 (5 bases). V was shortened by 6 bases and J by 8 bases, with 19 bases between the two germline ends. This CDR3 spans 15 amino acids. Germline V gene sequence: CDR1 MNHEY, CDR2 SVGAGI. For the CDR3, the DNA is TGTGCCAGCAGCCCCCGGGGGGGAGTGGGGGAAAAACTGTTTTTT. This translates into CASSPRGGVGEKLFF.

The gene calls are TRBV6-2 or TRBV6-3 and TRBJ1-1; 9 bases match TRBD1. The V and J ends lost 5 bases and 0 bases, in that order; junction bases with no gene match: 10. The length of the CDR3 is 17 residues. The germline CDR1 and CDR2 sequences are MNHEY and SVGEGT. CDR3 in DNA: TGTGCCAGCAGTCCAGGACAGGGGATTAAAATGAACACTGAAGCTTTCTTT. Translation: CASSPGQGIKMNTEAFF.

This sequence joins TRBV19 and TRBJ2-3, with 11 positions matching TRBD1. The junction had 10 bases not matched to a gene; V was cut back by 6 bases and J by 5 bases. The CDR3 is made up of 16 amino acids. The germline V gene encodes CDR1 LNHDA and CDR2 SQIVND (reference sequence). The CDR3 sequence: CASSTARTGGLDTQYF. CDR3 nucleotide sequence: TGTGCCAGTAGCACCGCGAGGACAGGGGGCTTAGATACGCAGTATTTT.

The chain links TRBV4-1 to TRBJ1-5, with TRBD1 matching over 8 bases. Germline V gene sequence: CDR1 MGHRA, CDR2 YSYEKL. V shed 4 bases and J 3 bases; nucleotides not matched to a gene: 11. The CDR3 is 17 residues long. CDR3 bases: TGCGCCAGCAGCCCTACGTGGGGACAGGCGTTCAATCAGCCCCAGCATTTT. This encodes CASSPTWGQAFNQPQHF.

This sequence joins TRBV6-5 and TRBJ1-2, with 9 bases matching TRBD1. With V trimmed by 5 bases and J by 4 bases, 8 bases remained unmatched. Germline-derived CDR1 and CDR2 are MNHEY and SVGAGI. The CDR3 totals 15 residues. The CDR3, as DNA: TGTGCCAGCAGTATACGGGACAGGGCAGGCTATGGCTACACCTTC. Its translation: CASSIRDRAGYGYTF.

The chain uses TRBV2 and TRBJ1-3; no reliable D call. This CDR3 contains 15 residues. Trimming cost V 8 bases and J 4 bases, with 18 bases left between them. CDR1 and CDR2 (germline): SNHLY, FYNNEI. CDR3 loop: CASRFFEEGGNTIYF. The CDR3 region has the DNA TGTGCCAGCCGCTTCTTTGAAGAGGGCGGAAACACCATATATTTT.

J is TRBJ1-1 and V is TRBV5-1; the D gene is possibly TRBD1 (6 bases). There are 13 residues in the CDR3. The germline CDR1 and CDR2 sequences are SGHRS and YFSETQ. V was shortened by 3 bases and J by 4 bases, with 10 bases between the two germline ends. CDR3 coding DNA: TGCGCCAGCAGCTCTACACAGGGCACTGAAGCTTTCTTT. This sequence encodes CASSSTQGTEAFF.

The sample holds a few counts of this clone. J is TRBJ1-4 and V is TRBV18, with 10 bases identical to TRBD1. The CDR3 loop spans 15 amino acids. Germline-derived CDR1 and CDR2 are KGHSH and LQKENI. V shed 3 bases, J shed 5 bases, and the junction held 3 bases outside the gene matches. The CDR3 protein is CASSPRTGGNEKLFF. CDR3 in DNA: TGTGCCAGCTCACCCCGGACAGGGGGAAATGAAAAACTGTTTTTT.

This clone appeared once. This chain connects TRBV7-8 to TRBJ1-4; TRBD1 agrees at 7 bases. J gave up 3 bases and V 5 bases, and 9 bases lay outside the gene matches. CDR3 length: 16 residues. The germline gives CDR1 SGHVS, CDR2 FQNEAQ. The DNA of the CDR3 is TGTGCCAGCAGCCGAGCCCCACAGGGGTCTAATGAAAAACTGTTTTTT. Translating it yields CASSRAPQGSNEKLFF.

The CDR3 sequence is CASLFIGEGGSEQYF. CDR3 nucleotide sequence: TGTGCCAGCCTGTTCATCGGGGAAGGAGGTAGCGAGCAGTACTTC. The chain joins TRBV2 to TRBJ2-7, with a weak D call TRBD2 (5 bases). V gave up 8 bases and J gave up 6 bases, with 23 bases separating them. This CDR3 comprises 15 residues. In germline, CDR1 is SNHLY, CDR2 FYNNEI.